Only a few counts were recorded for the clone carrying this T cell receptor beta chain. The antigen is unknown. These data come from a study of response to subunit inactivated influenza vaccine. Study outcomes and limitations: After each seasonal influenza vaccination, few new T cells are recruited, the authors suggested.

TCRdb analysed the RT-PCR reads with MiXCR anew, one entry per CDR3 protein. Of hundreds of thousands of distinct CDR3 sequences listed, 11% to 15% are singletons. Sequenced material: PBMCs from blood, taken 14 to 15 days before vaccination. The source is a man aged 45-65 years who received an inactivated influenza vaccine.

The chain's CDR3 is CASSPARNQPQHF. The CDR3 bases are TGTGCCAGCAGCCCTGCCAGAAACCAGCCCCAGCATTTT. The chain combines TRBV7-8 with TRBJ1-5; unclear D gene. The length of the CDR3 is 13 residues. V shed 5 bases and J shed 7 bases, with 12 bases lying between them. Per germline, CDR1 SGHVS and CDR2 FQNEAQ. The full variable domain, its missing parts supplied by reference TRBV7-8 and TRBJ1-5, is GAGVSQSPRYKVAKRGQDVALRCDPISGHVSLFWYQQALGQGPEFLTYFQNEAQLDKSGLPSDRFFAERPEGSVSTLKIQRTQQEDSAVYLCASSPARNQPQHFGDGTRLSIL.